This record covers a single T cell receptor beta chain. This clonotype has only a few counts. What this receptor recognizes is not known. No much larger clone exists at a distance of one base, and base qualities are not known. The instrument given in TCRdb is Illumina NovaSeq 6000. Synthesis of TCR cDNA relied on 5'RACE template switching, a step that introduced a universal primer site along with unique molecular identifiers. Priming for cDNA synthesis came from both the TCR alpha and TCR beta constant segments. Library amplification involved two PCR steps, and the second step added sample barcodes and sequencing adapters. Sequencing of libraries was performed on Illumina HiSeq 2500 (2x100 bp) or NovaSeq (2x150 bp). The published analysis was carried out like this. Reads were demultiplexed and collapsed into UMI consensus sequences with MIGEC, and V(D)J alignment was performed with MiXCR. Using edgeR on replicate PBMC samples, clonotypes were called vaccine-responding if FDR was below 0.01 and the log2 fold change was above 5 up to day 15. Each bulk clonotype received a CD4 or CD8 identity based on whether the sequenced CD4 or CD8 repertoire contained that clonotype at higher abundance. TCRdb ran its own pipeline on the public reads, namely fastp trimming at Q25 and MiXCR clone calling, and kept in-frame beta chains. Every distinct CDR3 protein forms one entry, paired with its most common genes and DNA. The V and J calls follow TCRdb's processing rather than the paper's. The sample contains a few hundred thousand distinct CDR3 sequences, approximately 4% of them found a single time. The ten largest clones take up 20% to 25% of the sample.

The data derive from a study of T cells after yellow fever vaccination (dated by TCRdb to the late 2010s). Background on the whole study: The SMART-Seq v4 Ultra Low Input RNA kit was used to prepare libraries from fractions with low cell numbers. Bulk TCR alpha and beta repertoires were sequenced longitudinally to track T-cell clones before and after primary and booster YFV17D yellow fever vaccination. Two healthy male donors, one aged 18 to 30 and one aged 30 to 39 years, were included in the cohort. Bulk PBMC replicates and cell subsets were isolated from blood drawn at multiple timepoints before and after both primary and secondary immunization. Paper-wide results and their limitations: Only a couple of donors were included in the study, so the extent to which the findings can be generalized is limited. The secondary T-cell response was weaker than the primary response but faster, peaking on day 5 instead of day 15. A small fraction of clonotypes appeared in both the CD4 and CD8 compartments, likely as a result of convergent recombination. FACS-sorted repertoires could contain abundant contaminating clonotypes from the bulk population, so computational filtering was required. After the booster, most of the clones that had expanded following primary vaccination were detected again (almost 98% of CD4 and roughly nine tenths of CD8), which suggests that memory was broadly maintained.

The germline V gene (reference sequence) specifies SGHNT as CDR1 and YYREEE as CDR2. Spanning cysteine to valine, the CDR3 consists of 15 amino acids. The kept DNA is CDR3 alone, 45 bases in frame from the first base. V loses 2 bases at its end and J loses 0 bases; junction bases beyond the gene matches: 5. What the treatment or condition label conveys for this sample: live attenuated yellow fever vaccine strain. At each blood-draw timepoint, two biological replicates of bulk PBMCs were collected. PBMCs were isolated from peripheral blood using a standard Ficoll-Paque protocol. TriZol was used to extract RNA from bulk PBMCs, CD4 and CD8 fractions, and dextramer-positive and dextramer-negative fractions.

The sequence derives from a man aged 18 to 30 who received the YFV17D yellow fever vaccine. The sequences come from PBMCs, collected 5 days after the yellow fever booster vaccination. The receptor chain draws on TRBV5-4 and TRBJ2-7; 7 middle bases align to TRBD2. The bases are TGTGCCAGCAGCTTTGGGCGGGGGAGCTCCTACGAGCAGTACGTC. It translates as CASSFGRGSSYEQYV.